The 6 T cell receptor beta chains in this list originate from one sample, sequenced in a study of shared clonotypes between healthy human individuals. Here immunoSEQ multiplex PCR was the method, and the copy in TCRdb shows in-frame clones only, minus some. The table lists roughly 2.5 million clones, more than 90% of them singletons. The sequenced sample was naive CD4+ T cells sorted from blood. Indicated subset: CD45RA+ positively selected. The receptor source for this set is a man aged 18 to 29 in good health.

As to this clone: Other DNA sequences in this sample translate to the same CDR3. The CDR3 loop is CASSLRLAGGNEQFF. For the CDR3, the DNA is TGTGCCAGCAGCCTAAGACTAGCGGGGGGCAATGAGCAGTTCTTC. The chain employs TRBV7-2 and TRBJ2-1, with 13 bases matching TRBD2. The germline CDR1 and CDR2 sequences are SGHTA and FQGNSA. The CDR3 consists of 15 residues. The trim removed 5 bases at V and 6 bases at J, leaving 4 bases unmatched.

This chain connects TRBV5-1 to TRBJ2-7, with D perhaps assigned TRBD1 or TRBD2 (5 bases each). V dropped 5 bases and J dropped 5 bases, with 17 bases sitting between them. This CDR3 is 14 amino acids long. Germline V CDR1 and CDR2: SGHRS, YFSETQ. The CDR3: CASRSDEGPHEQYF. CDR3 bases: TGCGCCAGCAGATCGGACGAGGGGCCCCACGAGCAGTACTTC.

This rearrangement joins TRBV7-2 to TRBJ2-7; D possibly corresponds to TRBD2 (5 bases). CDR1 SGHTA and CDR2 FQGNSA come from the germline V gene. The CDR3 is 14 amino acids. Between the trimmed V and J ends, which lost 1 base and 7 bases, there was a span of 14 bases. CDR3 residues: CASSLVETTTEQYF. Here the CDR3 DNA reads TGTGCCAGCAGCTTAGTTGAGACTACCACTGAGCAGTACTTC.

Comments on this clone: At the DNA level, this CDR3 is encoded by other sequences in the same sample as well. This CDR3 is CASSVAGETQYF. CDR3 bases: TGTGCCAGCAGCGTAGCGGGCGAGACCCAGTACTTC. The gene calls are TRBV9 and TRBJ2-5, with unresolved D. V gave up 0 bases and J gave up 5 bases, with 5 bases separating them. This CDR3 contains 12 residues. In germline, CDR1 is SGDLS, CDR2 YYNGEE. The entire variable domain, with the rest obtained from reference TRBV9 and TRBJ2-5, is as follows: DSGVTQTPKHLITATGQRVTLRCSPRSGDLSVYWYQQSLDQGLQFLIQYYNGEERAKGNILERFSAQQFPDLHSELNLSSLELGDSALYFCASSVAGETQYFGPGTRLLVL.

A note on this clone: This sample includes further DNA sequences coding for the same CDR3. The V call is TRBV19, the J call TRBJ2-7, with D hard to call. Trimming took 5 bases from V and 2 from J, leaving 7 bases between them. The CDR3 contains 12 residues. Germline loops: CDR1 LNHDA, CDR2 SQIVND (reference sequence). The CDR3 sequence is CASSPGPYEQYF. The CDR3 DNA is TGTGCCAGTAGTCCCGGGCCCTACGAGCAGTACTTC.

The chain carries TRBV19 and TRBJ1-2; tentatively, D is TRBD1 (5 bases). The CDR3 has 15 residues. Trimming removed 2 bases from V and 3 bases from J, with 13 bases in between. The germline CDR1 and CDR2 sequences are LNHDA and SQIVND (reference sequence). DNA of the CDR3: TGTGCCAGTAGTATAACTCCCCAGGGATACTATGGCTACACCTTC. It encodes CASSITPQGYYGYTF.